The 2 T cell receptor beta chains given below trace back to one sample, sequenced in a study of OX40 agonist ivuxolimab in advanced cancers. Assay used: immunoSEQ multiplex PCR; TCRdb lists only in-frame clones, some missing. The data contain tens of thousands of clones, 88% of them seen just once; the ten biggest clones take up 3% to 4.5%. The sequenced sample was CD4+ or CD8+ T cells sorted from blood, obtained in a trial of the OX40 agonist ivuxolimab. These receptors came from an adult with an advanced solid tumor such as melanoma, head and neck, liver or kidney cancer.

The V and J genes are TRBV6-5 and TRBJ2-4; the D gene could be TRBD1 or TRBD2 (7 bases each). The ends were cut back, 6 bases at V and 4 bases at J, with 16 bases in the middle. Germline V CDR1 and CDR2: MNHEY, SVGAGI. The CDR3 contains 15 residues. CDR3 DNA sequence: TGTGCCAGCAGGGGGGGGGAGGGGGCTAAAAACATTCAGTACTTC. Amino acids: CASRGGEGAKNIQYF.

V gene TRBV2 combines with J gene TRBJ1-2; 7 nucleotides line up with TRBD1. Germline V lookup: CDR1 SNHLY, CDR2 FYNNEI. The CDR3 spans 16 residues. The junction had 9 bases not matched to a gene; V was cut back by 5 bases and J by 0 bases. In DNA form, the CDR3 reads TGTGCCAGCAGTTCCCAGGGGGTATTAGCTAACTATGGCTACACCTTC. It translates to CASSSQGVLANYGYTF.